The entry below describes one TCR beta chain. The target antigen is unknown. These data belong to a study of CD4 T cells in relation to SARS-CoV-2 and coronaviruses. For the study at large: The negative reference was HIV-1 Nef peptide pool or peptide-free culture.

Before the COVID-19 pandemic, during about 2011-2019, CD4+ T cells were taken from unexposed donors. The cells were cultured for about ten days before CD4+ T cells were isolated. Cultures received half-medium IL-2 refreshes on days 3 and 7. Looked up from germline, CDR1 is SGDLS and CDR2 is YYNGEE. CDR3 length: 17 residues. Trimming removed 0 bases from V and 3 bases from J; junction bases left unmatched: 3. Repertoires were generated with immunoSEQ multiplex PCR, while TCRdb's copy carries only in-frame clones and drops some. The data contain just over 25,000 clones, about 77% of them singletons. The sequenced sample was CD4+ T cells from PBMCs, cultured in vitro. This clonotype was obtained from a human donor in good health. This rearrangement joins TRBV9 to TRBJ2-3; 14 bases align to TRBD2. In nucleotides, the CDR3 is TGTGCCAGCAGCGTAGAAAGACTAGCGGGAGGGACAGATACGCAGTATTTT. The encoded protein is CASSVERLAGGTDTQYF.